This TCR beta chain was observed in a study of cytomegalovirus exposure and HLA in healthy donors. Germline V gene lookup returns CDR1 SEHNR and CDR2 FQNEAQ (reference sequence). Trimming took 4 bases from V and 4 from J, leaving 19 bases between them. The CDR3 sequence is 17 residues long. As for this clone: What it binds is not known.

Primers included in the PCR were 60 Vbeta and 13 Jbeta primers. The data were produced by immunoSEQ multiplex PCR, yet TCRdb's version contains in-frame clones alone and is incomplete. The sample lists about 200,000 clones, 76% occurring once. Study-wide results and limits: Rarity held for most TCR sequences, but there were some public TCRs that occurred in many donors. A previous analysis found most TCR beta V segments productive roughly 87% or roughly 30% of the time.

Sample: PBMCs. The gene calls are TRBV7-9 and TRBJ1-4, with a weak D call TRBD1 (5 bases). This clonotype was sampled from a man aged 18 to 30 in good health and CMV-seronegative. The CDR3 reads CASSSPRGGGDNEKLFF. The DNA of the CDR3 is TGTGCCAGCAGCTCCCCTCGGGGCGGGGGAGATAATGAAAAACTGTTTTTT. Full variable domain (remainder filled in from reference TRBV7-9 and TRBJ1-4): DTGVSQNPRHKITKRGQNVTFRCDPISEHNRLYWYRQTLGQGPEFLTYFQNEAQLEKSRLLSDRFSAERPKGSFSTLEIQRTEQGDSAMYLCASSSPRGGGDNEKLFFGSGTQLSVL.